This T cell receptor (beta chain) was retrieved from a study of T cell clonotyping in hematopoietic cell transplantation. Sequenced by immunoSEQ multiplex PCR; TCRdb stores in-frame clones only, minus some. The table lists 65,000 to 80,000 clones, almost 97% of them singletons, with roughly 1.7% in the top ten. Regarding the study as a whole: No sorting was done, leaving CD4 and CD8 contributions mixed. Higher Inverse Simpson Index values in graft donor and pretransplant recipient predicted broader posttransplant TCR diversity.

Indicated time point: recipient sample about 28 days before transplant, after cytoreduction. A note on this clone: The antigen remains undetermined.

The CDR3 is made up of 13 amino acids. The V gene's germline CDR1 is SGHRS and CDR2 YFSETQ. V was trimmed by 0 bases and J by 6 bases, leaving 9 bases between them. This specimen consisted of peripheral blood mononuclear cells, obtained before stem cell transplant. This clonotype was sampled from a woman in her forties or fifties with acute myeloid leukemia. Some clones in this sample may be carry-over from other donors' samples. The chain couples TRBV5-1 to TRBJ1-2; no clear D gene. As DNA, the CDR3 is TGCGCCAGCAGCTTGGGAGACGTCGATGGCTACACCTTC. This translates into CASSLGDVDGYTF.